These 28 T cell receptor beta chains originate from one sample sequenced in a study of CD8 T cells in ankylosing spondylitis. Each CDR3 protein gets one entry after TCRdb re-called the 5' RACE reads with MiXCR. The sample lists 150,000 to 200,000 distinct CDR3 sequences, over 15% occurring once. Sequenced: blood, either unsorted or a sorted T cell fraction (not recorded which). These receptor sequences come from a male donor aged 10-29 years with ankylosing spondylitis or in good health (not recorded which).

This clonotype has ten or more counts. The J gene is TRBJ2-7, the V gene TRBV2, with D tentatively TRBD1 (6 bases). This CDR3 spans 15 amino acids. The V gene's germline CDR1 is SNHLY and CDR2 FYNNEI. V dropped 5 bases and J dropped 1 base, with 15 bases sitting between them. The CDR3 is CASSITGYRSYEQYF. The DNA of the CDR3 is TGTGCCAGCAGTATTACAGGGTATCGATCCTACGAGCAGTACTTC.

The sample holds many counts of this clonotype. The J gene is TRBJ1-2, the V gene TRBV27, with 8 nucleotides matching TRBD1. Germline loops: CDR1 MNHEY, CDR2 SMNVEV (reference sequence). V lost 3 bases to trimming and J lost 8 bases; unmatched junction nucleotides: 5. The CDR3 runs to 13 residues. CDR3 coding DNA: TGTGCCAGCAGTTTGATACAGGGGGAAGGCTACACCTTC. It codes for CASSLIQGEGYTF.

This clonotype was picked up many times. The chain recombines TRBV6-2 or TRBV6-3 with TRBJ1-2, with D uncertain. Germline V gene sequence: CDR1 MNHEY, CDR2 SVGEGT. CDR3 length equals 13 residues. V dropped 0 bases and J dropped 6 bases, with 8 bases sitting between them. CDR3 in amino acids: CASSYSDRDGYTF. CDR3 in DNA: TGTGCCAGCAGTTACTCGGACCGCGATGGCTACACCTTC.

This clonotype was counted ten times or more. This chain connects TRBV27 to TRBJ2-1; D is uncertain. Germline assignment: CDR1 MNHEY and CDR2 SMNVEV (reference sequence). The CDR3 loop spans 15 amino acids. V dropped 1 base and J dropped 10 bases, with 17 bases sitting between them. In nucleotides, the CDR3 is TGTGCCAGCAGTTTATGGTCAGGACCTCTGTGGGAGCAGTTCTTC. Protein sequence: CASSLWSGPLWEQFF.

This clonotype was picked up many times. The genes are TRBV5-6 and TRBJ1-2; no clear D gene. V gave up 0 bases and J gave up 4 bases, with 4 bases separating them. CDR1 is SGHDT and CDR2 is YYEEEE in the germline V gene. There are 12 residues in the CDR3. The CDR3 region has the DNA TGTGCCAGCAGCTTGGGGGCCTATGGCTACACCTTC. It translates to CASSLGAYGYTF.

The sample holds many counts of this clonotype. The genes are TRBV2 and TRBJ2-7; 10 positions match TRBD2. CDR1 and CDR2 (germline): SNHLY, FYNNEI. V gave up 6 bases and J gave up 4 bases; unmatched junction bases: 6. This CDR3 has 14 residues. CDR3 residues: CASRETSGQYEQYF. Here the CDR3 DNA reads TGTGCCAGCAGGGAGACTAGCGGGCAGTACGAGCAGTACTTC. The whole variable domain, filled in from reference TRBV2 and TRBJ2-7, reads EPEVTQTPSHQVTQMGQEVILRCVPISNHLYFYWYRQILGQKVEFLVSFYNNEISEKSEIFDDQFSVERPDGSNFTLKIRSTKLEDSAMYFCASRETSGQYEQYFGPGTRLTVT.

This clonotype was recorded at least ten times. CDR3 sequence: CASRTLGIRLFF. DNA of the CDR3: TGTGCCAGCAGGACCCTGGGGATCCGGCTGTTCTTC. The chain employs TRBV2 and TRBJ2-1; no firm D call. The V end lost 6 bases, the J end lost 15 bases, and 18 bases lay between the germline ends. The V gene's germline CDR1 is SNHLY and CDR2 FYNNEI. This CDR3 has 12 amino acids.

This clonotype showed up many times. This sequence joins TRBV5-5 and TRBJ1-1; no firm D call. The V end lost 0 bases, the J end lost 4 bases, and 19 bases lay between the germline ends. Germline-derived CDR1 and CDR2 are SGHKS and YYEKEE (reference sequence). The CDR3 is 17 residues long. The CDR3 spells CASSLEAGRQGGTEAFF. CDR3 DNA: TGTGCCAGCAGCTTGGAAGCCGGGAGACAAGGCGGCACTGAAGCTTTCTTT.

This clonotype was found many times. The V gene is TRBV25-1, the J gene TRBJ2-1, with 11 bases lining up with TRBD1. The CDR3 has 16 residues. Unmatched junction bases numbered 12, after V lost 7 bases and J lost 7 bases. Germline V lookup: CDR1 MGHDK, CDR2 SYGVNS. This chain's CDR3 is CASTAQPGQGVNEQFF. The DNA of the CDR3 is TGTGCCAGCACCGCTCAACCGGGACAGGGGGTAAATGAGCAGTTCTTC.

This clonotype was counted at least ten times. The chain uses TRBV4-1 and TRBJ2-1; the D is unclear. V lost 4 bases and J lost 8, with 15 bases in between. Germline V gene lookup returns CDR1 MGHRA and CDR2 YSYEKL. This CDR3 contains 14 residues. The CDR3 bases are TGCGCCAGCAGCCCCCAGAGCCCGCGGTATGAGCAGTTCTTC. This encodes CASSPQSPRYEQFF.

This clonotype was found many times. V and J are TRBV29-1 and TRBJ2-2, with TRBD2 as a possible D gene (5 bases). The CDR3 is 11 residues long. Germline values: CDR1 SQVTM, CDR2 ANQGSEA. Trimming took off 6 bases at V and 7 bases at J, with 9 bases between the two ends. The CDR3 loop reads CSVLEGGELFF. The CDR3 region has the DNA TGCAGCGTGCTAGAGGGCGGGGAGCTGTTTTTT.

V is TRBV6-6 and J is TRBJ2-7; D is perhaps TRBD1 (6 bases). Per the germline V gene, CDR1 is MNHNY and CDR2 is SVGAGI (reference sequence). The CDR3 contains 15 residues. The V end lost 6 bases, the J end lost 2 bases, and 17 bases lay between the germline ends. CDR3 loop: CASSPLPGQAYEQYF. For the CDR3, the DNA is TGTGCCAGCAGCCCCCTTCCGGGACAAGCCTACGAGCAGTACTTC.

In this sample, this clonotype turned up many times. This chain connects TRBV12-3 or TRBV12-4 to TRBJ2-1; either TRBD1 or TRBD2 may supply D (5 bases each). Trimming stripped 6 bases from V and 7 bases from J, with 19 bases between. CDR3 length: 15 amino acids. The chain's CDR3 is CASSREGSLGNEQFF. DNA of the CDR3: TGTGCCAGCAGCCGTGAGGGGAGCCTCGGGAATGAGCAGTTCTTC.

This clonotype was detected ten times or more. This chain joins TRBV15 and TRBJ2-1; 9 positions match TRBD2. V gave up 0 bases and J gave up 4 bases; unmatched junction bases: 4. The V gene's germline CDR1 is LNHNV and CDR2 YYDKDF (reference sequence). This CDR3 is built from 16 residues. The CDR3 bases are TGTGCCACCAGCAGAGATCCAACTAGCGGGTACAATGAGCAGTTCTTC. It encodes CATSRDPTSGYNEQFF.

In its sample, this clonotype was seen many times. The CDR3 loop is CASSRGGGRGSQPQHF. The DNA of the CDR3 is TGTGCCAGCAGCCGTGGTGGGGGTAGGGGGAGTCAGCCCCAGCATTTT. The chain carries TRBV27 and TRBJ1-5, with D maybe TRBD1 (6 bases). The CDR3 is 16 amino acids. Trimming left V 6 bases short and J 6 bases short, with 21 bases between. CDR1 and CDR2 (germline): MNHEY, SMNVEV (reference sequence).

This clonotype appeared many times. V is TRBV5-1 and J is TRBJ1-1; TRBD1 matches 7 bases. This CDR3 is built from 14 residues. V gave up 4 bases and J gave up 2 bases; unmatched junction bases: 5. Germline V gene sequence: CDR1 SGHRS, CDR2 YFSETQ. The CDR3 reads CASSPGTVNTEAFF. The CDR3, as DNA: TGCGCCAGCAGCCCAGGGACAGTCAACACTGAAGCTTTCTTT.

There are many counts of this clonotype. This chain connects TRBV3-1 to TRBJ1-1; D might be TRBD1 (6 bases). V shed 4 bases and J shed 0 bases, with 12 bases lying between them. Looked up from germline, CDR1 is LGHDT and CDR2 is YNNKEL (reference sequence). The CDR3 extends over 15 amino acids. The CDR3 DNA reads as TGTGCCAGCAGCCCTATAACAGGGCTGAACACTGAAGCTTTCTTT. It specifies CASSPITGLNTEAFF.

The chain joins TRBV12-3 or TRBV12-4 to TRBJ2-3; D is perhaps TRBD2 (6 bases). The length of the CDR3 is 15 residues. V lost 6 bases to trimming and J lost 4 bases, with 17 bases between them. CDR3 residues: CASSTGRSRADTQYF. The CDR3 DNA reads as TGTGCCAGCAGCACCGGGAGATCCCGTGCAGATACGCAGTATTTT.

Ten or more counts support this clonotype. V usage is TRBV15 and J usage is TRBJ2-1; a weak D match, TRBD2 (5 bases). The CDR3 has 13 amino acids. Germline CDR1 reads LNHNV; CDR2 reads YYDKDF (reference sequence). V lost 0 bases, J lost 11 bases, and 11 bases lay in between. CDR3 residues: CATSRDSPGKQFF. In DNA form, the CDR3 reads TGTGCCACCAGCAGAGATAGCCCGGGGAAGCAGTTCTTC.

This clonotype was recorded at least ten times. The chain links TRBV5-1 to TRBJ2-2; maybe TRBD2 (6 bases). The CDR3 is made up of 16 amino acids. Germline V CDR1 and CDR2: SGHRS, YFSETQ. The V gene lost 0 bases and the J gene lost 2 bases, with 11 bases spanning the gap. The CDR3 spells CASSLVAGYNTGELFF. The CDR3, as DNA: TGCGCCAGCAGCTTGGTTGCGGGATACAACACCGGGGAGCTGTTTTTT.

There are many counts of this clonotype. The chain has TRBV6-5 and TRBJ2-1; 7 nucleotides align to TRBD2. The trim removed 4 bases at V and 7 bases at J, leaving 7 bases unmatched. CDR1 is MNHEY and CDR2 is SVGAGI in the germline V gene. The length of the CDR3 is 14 residues. CDR3 in amino acids: CASSSGLAANEQFF. The CDR3 DNA sequence: TGTGCCAGCAGTTCCGGGCTAGCGGCGAATGAGCAGTTCTTC.

There are many counts of this clonotype. The chain carries TRBV5-1 and TRBJ1-4, with unresolved D. The CDR3 has 16 residues. Germline loops: CDR1 SGHRS, CDR2 YFSETQ. Trimming removed 0 bases from V and 3 bases from J, with 12 bases in between. For the CDR3, the DNA is TGCGCCAGCAGCTTGGGGGTCGGACGGCCTAATGAAAAACTGTTTTTT. The encoded protein is CASSLGVGRPNEKLFF.

This clonotype was recorded at least ten times. This chain links TRBV7-3 with TRBJ1-1; no firm D call. Germline CDR1 SGHTA, CDR2 FQGTGA. This CDR3 has 18 residues. Trimming left V 0 bases short and J 1 base short, with 18 bases between. The CDR3 DNA follows: TGTGCCAGCAGCTTAACGGGCCTCCGCAGGCGGTCGAACACTGAAGCTTTCTTT. Amino acids: CASSLTGLRRRSNTEAFF.

This clonotype was counted a few times. The V and J genes are TRBV6-5 and TRBJ2-1; 15 bases match TRBD2. CDR1 and CDR2 (germline): MNHEY, SVGAGI. V was clipped by 8 bases and J by 6 bases; unmatched bases: 8. The CDR3 covers 16 residues. The chain's CDR3 is CASCRAGLAGGNEQFF. The CDR3 region has the DNA TGTGCCAGCTGTCGTGCGGGACTAGCGGGAGGCAATGAGCAGTTCTTC.

At least ten counts were recorded for this clonotype. V gene TRBV4-1 combines with J gene TRBJ2-7, with D maybe TRBD1 (6 bases). The V and J ends lost 1 base and 3 bases respectively, with 13 bases between them. The CDR3 runs 15 residues. CDR1 MGHRA and CDR2 YSYEKL come from the germline V gene. The CDR3 bases are TGCGCCAGCAGCCAAGTTCAGGGGTTAAGCTACGAGCAGTACGTC. Its protein is CASSQVQGLSYEQYV.

At least ten counts were recorded for this clonotype. CDR3 in amino acids: CASSRGGFSTDTQYF. The CDR3 DNA reads as TGTGCCAGCAGCAGGGGTGGGTTTAGCACAGATACGCAGTATTTT. The V call is TRBV5-5, the J call TRBJ2-3; weak D call: TRBD1 (5 bases). Germline V gene lookup returns CDR1 SGHKS and CDR2 YYEKEE (reference sequence). V gave up 4 bases and J gave up 0 bases, with 12 bases separating them. The CDR3 runs to 15 residues.

This clonotype was counted at least ten times. The genes are TRBV4-1 and TRBJ2-2; D remains unclear. Germline CDR1 and CDR2: MGHRA and YSYEKL. CDR3 length: 17 residues. The V end lost 1 base, the J end lost 6 bases, and 18 bases lay between the germline ends. The CDR3 here is CASSQGTAKIGPGELFF. The CDR3 DNA sequence: TGCGCCAGCAGCCAAGGGACGGCAAAAATCGGCCCCGGGGAGCTGTTTTTT.

In its sample, this clonotype was seen many times. The chain recombines TRBV5-1 with TRBJ2-3, with 9 bases lining up with TRBD1. Trimming cost V 6 bases and J 6 bases; bases outside gene matches: 14. The length of the CDR3 is 16 residues. Germline-derived CDR1 and CDR2 are SGHRS and YFSETQ. In nucleotides, the CDR3 is TGCGCCAGCACCCCGGGGGGACAGGGCGTAGAGGATACGCAGTATTTT. Its protein product is CASTPGGQGVEDTQYF.